This T cell receptor beta chain originates from a study of Graves' ophthalmopathy and Graves' hyperthyroidism. From germline, CDR1 is SGDLS and CDR2 YYNGEE. This CDR3 region has 14 residues. In the case of this clonotype: Its antigen is not known. An end of the junction does not agree with germline; a read error may underlie this.

In donors with ophthalmopathy, activity was moderate-to-severe, with CAS ≥3, NOSPECS ≥4 and duration under 3 months. RNA transcripts were the source from which TCR beta CDR3 regions were amplified. RT-PCR with HTBI primers came first, then second-round multiplex PCR. TCRdb independently ran MiXCR on the multiplex PCR reads; one entry per CDR3 protein. The table lists around 50,000 distinct CDR3 sequences, around 48% of them singletons. Overall study results and limits: Blood also harbored most expanded thyroid clonotypes above 0.001 frequency.

Input material: peripheral blood. The TCR originated in an adult man with Graves' ophthalmopathy. The chain has TRBV9 and TRBJ2-7; D might be TRBD2 (5 bases). The CDR3 protein is CASSVGSNTGELYF. The CDR3 DNA follows: TGTGCCAGCAGCGTAGGGAGTAACACCGGGGAGCTGTACTTC.